One T cell receptor beta chain is described in this entry. Its antigen is currently unknown. The CDR3 is 16 residues long. The germline V and J ends were trimmed by 9 bases and 5 bases, with 22 bases remaining between them. Germline V gives CDR1 SGHTA, CDR2 FQGTGA. Clones were sequenced by immunoSEQ multiplex PCR, and TCRdb holds only the in-frame ones, with some missing. The repertoire holds approximately 41,000 clones, with about 88% as singletons. These data belong to a study of T cells in localized non-small cell lung cancer. Findings and limits, study-wide: Higher adjacent-lung clonality was associated with shorter survival. Across samples, adjacent lung featured a median around 56 of the top 100 tumor clones.

The sample here was peripheral blood, taken before any cancer treatment. This chain links TRBV7-3 with TRBJ2-2, with D perhaps matching TRBD1 or TRBD2 (6 bases each). This TCR came from a woman aged 18-55 years with stage III lung adenocarcinoma. This chain's CDR3 is CARNPGALSITGELFF. The CDR3 nucleotides read TGTGCCAGAAATCCGGGGGCACTCTCGATTACCGGGGAGCTGTTTTTT.